The clone carrying this T cell receptor (beta chain) was recorded a few times. The table came from immunoSEQ multiplex PCR; TCRdb's copy has only in-frame clones and leaves some out. The repertoire holds about 2,500 clones, approximately 24% seen once, with more than 20% in the top ten. These data belong to a study of sequential checkpoint blockade in melanoma. Study as a whole: Matched biopsies came pretreatment and at week 13 for 20 to 25 patients.

Germline values: CDR1 LGHNT, CDR2 FRNRAP. The CDR3 sequence is 13 residues long. Treatment indicated: randomized to nivolumab then ipilimumab (arm A) or the reverse (arm B). The receptor comes from a human donor with melanoma. Sequenced here: tumor tissue (inferred from file names), sampled from a patient given nivolumab and ipilimumab in sequence. The rearrangement joins TRBV12-5 to TRBJ1-5, with no clear D. The CDR3 loop reads CASTGRDGQPQHF. The CDR3 DNA follows: TGTGCCAGCACCGGAAGAGACGGGCAGCCCCAGCATTTT. The full variable domain, in which reference TRBV12-5 and TRBJ1-5 provide the parts outside the CDR3, is DARVTQTPRHKVTEMGQEVTMRCQPILGHNTVFWYRQTMMQGLELLAYFRNRAPLDDSGMPKDRFSAEMPDATLATLKIQPSEPRDSAVYFCASTGRDGQPQHFGDGTRLSIL.